One sample yielded the 3 T cell receptor beta chains listed below, sequenced in a study of blood T cell repertoires in COVID-19. This table comes from immunoSEQ multiplex PCR, and its TCRdb copy is limited to in-frame clones, with some not included. The top ten hold more than 2.5% of the sample, which has around 190,000 clones, roughly 83% seen once. The material sequenced was PBMCs or T cells enriched from blood (not recorded which). These TCRs come from a woman in her 30s who had recovered from COVID-19.

The rearrangement uses TRBV10-3 and TRBJ1-4, with a tentative D call TRBD1 (5 bases). Germline V gene lookup returns CDR1 ENHRY and CDR2 SYGVKD. The CDR3 has 16 residues. Trimming stripped 2 bases from V and 2 bases from J, with 12 bases between. CDR3 protein: CAISEGATATNEKLFF. The CDR3 DNA reads as TGTGCCATCAGTGAGGGGGCGACTGCGACTAATGAAAAACTGTTTTTT.

This clone was recorded only once. The chain employs TRBV4-1 and TRBJ2-7, with 8 bases matching TRBD1. Germline loops: CDR1 MGHRA, CDR2 YSYEKL. CDR3 length equals 15 residues. With V trimmed by 4 bases and J by 2 bases, 7 bases remained unmatched. In DNA, the CDR3 is TGCGCCAGCAGCCCGGGGACAGGCGGCGCCTACGAGCAGTACGTC. This sequence encodes CASSPGTGGAYEQYV.

The rearrangement joins TRBV11-2 to TRBJ1-1; D remains ambiguous. From germline, CDR1 is SGHAT and CDR2 FQNNGV. Trimming took 0 bases from V and 0 from J, leaving 8 bases between them. This CDR3 region has 15 residues. The CDR3 bases are TGTGCCAGCAGCTTAGAGGGAGTCATGAACACTGAAGCTTTCTTT. Translated: CASSLEGVMNTEAFF.